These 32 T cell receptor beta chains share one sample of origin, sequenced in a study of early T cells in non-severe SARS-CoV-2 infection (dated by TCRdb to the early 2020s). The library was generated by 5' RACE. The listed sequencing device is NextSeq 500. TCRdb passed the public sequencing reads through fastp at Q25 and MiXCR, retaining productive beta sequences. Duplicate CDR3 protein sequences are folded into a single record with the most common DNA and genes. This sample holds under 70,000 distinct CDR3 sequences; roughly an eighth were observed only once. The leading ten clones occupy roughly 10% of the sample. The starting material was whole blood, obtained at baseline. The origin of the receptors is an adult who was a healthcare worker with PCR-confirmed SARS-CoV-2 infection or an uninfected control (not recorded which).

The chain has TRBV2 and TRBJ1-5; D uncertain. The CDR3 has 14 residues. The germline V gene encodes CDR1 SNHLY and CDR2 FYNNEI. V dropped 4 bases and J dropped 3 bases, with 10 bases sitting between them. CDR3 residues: CASSVKQLNQPQHF. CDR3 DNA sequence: TGTGCCAGCAGTGTTAAACAGCTCAATCAGCCCCAGCATTTT.

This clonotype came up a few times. The CDR3 sequence is CASSLTSGRSRGSYEQYF. The CDR3 nucleotides are TGTGCCAGCAGCTTAACTAGCGGGAGGTCAAGGGGGTCCTACGAGCAGTACTTC. This rearrangement joins TRBV7-2 to TRBJ2-7, with 12 bases matching TRBD2. Germline CDR1 reads SGHTA; CDR2 reads FQGNSA. V was clipped by 2 bases and J by 1 base; unmatched bases: 9. The CDR3 length is 18 residues.

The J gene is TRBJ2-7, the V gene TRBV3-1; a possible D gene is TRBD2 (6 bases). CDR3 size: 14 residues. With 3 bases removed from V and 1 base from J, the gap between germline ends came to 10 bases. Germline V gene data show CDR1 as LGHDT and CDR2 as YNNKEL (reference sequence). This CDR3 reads CASSHSGLSYEQYF. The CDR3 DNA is TGTGCCAGCAGCCACTCTGGACTATCCTACGAGCAGTACTTC.

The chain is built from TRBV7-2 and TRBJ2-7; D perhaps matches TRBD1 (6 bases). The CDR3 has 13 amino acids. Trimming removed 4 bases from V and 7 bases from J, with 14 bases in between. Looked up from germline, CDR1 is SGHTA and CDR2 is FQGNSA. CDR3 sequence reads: CASSSRGRIEQYF. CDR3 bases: TGTGCCAGCAGCTCCAGGGGAAGGATTGAGCAGTACTTC.

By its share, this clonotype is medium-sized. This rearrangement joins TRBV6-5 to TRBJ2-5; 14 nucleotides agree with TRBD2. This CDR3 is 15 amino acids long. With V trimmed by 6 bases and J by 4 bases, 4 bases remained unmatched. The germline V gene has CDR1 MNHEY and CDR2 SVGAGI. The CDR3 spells CASREGLAGAETQYF. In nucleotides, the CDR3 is TGTGCCAGCAGAGAGGGACTAGCGGGAGCAGAGACCCAGTACTTC.

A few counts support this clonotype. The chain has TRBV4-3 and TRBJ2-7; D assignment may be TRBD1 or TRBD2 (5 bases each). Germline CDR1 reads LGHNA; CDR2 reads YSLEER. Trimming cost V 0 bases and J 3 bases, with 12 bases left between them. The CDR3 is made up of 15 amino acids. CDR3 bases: TGCGCCAGCAGCCAAGAAGGGGACGGTTACTACGAGCAGTACTTC. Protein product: CASSQEGDGYYEQYF.

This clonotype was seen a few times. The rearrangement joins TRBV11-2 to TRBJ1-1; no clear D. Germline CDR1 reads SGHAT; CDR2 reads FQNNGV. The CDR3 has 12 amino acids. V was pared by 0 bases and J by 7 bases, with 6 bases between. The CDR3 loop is CASSLELGEAFF. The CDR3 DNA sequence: TGTGCCAGCAGCTTAGAGCTCGGTGAAGCTTTCTTT.

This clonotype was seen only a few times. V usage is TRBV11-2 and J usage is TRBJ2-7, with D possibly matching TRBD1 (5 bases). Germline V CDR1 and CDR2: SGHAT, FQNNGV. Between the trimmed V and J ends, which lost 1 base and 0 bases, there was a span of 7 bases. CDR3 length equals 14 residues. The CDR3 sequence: CASSLAGFSYEQYF. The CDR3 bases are TGTGCCAGCAGCTTAGCAGGGTTCTCCTACGAGCAGTACTTC.

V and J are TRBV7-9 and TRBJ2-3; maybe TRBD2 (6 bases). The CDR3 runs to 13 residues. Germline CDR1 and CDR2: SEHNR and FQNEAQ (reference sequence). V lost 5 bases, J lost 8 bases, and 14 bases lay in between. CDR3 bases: TGTGCCAGCAGCGGGGGGACCCGGGGTACGCAGTATTTT. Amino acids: CASSGGTRGTQYF.

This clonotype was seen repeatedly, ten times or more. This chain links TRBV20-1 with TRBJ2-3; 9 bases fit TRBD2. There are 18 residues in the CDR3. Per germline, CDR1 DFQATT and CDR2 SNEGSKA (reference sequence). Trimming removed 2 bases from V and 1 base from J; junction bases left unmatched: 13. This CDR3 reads CSARLGPLRGGRTDTQYF. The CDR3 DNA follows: TGCAGTGCTAGACTGGGGCCCTTGCGGGGGGGCCGCACAGATACGCAGTATTTT.

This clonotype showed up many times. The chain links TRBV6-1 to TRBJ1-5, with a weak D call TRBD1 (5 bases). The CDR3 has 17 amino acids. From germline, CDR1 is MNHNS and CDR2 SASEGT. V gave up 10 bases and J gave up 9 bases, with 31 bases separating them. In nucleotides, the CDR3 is TGTGCCACCGTACAATGGCCCGGGACCGATGCTAGGAGGCCCCAGCATTTT. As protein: CATVQWPGTDARRPQHF.

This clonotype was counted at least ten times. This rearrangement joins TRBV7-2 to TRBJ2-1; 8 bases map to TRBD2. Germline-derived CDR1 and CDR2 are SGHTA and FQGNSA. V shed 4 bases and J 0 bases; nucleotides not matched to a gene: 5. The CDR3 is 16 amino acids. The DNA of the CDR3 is TGTGCCAGCAGCTCCTTTGGGACTAGCTCCTACAATGAGCAGTTCTTC. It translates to CASSSFGTSSYNEQFF.

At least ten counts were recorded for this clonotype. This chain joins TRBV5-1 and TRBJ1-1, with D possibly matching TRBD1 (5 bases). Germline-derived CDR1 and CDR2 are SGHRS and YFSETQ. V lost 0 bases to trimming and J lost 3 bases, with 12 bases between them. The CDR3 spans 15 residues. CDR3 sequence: CASSLGTTGDTEAFF. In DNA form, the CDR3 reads TGCGCCAGCAGCTTGGGAACGACGGGGGACACTGAAGCTTTCTTT.

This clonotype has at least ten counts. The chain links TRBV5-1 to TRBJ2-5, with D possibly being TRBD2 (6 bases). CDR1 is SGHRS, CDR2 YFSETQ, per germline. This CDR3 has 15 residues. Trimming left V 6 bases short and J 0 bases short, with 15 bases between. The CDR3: CASNLGGEYQETQYF. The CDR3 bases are TGCGCCAGCAATCTGGGCGGGGAGTACCAAGAGACCCAGTACTTC.

This chain's CDR3 is CAILTTDYEQYF. The CDR3 nucleotides read TGTGCCATCCTTACCACCGACTACGAGCAGTACTTC. The chain joins TRBV10-3 to TRBJ2-7, with D unclear. The CDR3 has 12 residues. V was pared by 8 bases and J by 3 bases, with 11 bases between. Germline loops: CDR1 ENHRY, CDR2 SYGVKD.

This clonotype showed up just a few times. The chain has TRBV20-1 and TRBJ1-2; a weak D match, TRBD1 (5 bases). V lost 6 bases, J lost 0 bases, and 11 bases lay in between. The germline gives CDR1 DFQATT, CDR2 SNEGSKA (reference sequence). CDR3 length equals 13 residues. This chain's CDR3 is CSARDRANYGYTF. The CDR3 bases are TGCAGTGCCCGGGACCGTGCTAACTATGGCTACACCTTC.

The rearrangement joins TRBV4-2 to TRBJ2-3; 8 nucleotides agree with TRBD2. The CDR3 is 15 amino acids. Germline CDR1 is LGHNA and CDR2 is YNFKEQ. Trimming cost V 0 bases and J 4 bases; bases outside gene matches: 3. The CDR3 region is CASSQDRGGPDTQYF. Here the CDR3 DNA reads TGTGCCAGCAGCCAAGATCGGGGGGGCCCAGATACGCAGTATTTT.

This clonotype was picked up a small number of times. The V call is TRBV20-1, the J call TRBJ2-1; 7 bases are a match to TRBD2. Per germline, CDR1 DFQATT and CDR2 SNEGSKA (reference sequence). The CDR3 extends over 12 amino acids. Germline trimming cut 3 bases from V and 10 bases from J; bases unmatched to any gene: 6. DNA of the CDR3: TGCAGTGCTAGTTGGCTAGCGGCCGAGCAGTTCTTC. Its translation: CSASWLAAEQFF.

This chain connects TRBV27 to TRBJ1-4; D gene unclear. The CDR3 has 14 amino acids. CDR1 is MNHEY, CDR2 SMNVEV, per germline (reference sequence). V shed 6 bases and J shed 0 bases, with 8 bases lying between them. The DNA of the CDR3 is TGTGCCAGCAGAAATCTAGCAACTAATGAAAAACTGTTTTTT. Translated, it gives CASRNLATNEKLFF.

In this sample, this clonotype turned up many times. CDR3 sequence reads: CSARGQGTSGVYEQYF. The DNA for the CDR3 is TGCAGTGCTAGAGGACAGGGAACTAGCGGGGTCTACGAGCAGTACTTC. The chain recombines TRBV20-1 with TRBJ2-7, with 10 bases aligning to TRBD2. Germline trimming cut 1 base from V and 3 bases from J; bases unmatched to any gene: 9. This CDR3 is built from 16 residues. Germline loops: CDR1 DFQATT, CDR2 SNEGSKA (reference sequence).

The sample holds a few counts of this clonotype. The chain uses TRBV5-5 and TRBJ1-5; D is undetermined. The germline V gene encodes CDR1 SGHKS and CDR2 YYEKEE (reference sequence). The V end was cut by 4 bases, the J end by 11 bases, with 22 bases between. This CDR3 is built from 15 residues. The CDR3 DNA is TGTGCCAGCAGCCTCCAGCCTTCCGGGGAACAGACCCAGCATTTT. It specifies CASSLQPSGEQTQHF.

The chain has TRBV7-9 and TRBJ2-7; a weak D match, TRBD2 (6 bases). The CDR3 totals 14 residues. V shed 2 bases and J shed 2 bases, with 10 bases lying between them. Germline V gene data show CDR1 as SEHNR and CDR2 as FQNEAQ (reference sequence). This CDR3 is CASSLTSNPYEQYF. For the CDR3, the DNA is TGTGCCAGCAGCTTAACTAGCAACCCCTACGAGCAGTACTTC. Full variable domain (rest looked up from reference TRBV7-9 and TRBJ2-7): DTGVSQNPRHKITKRGQNVTFRCDPISEHNRLYWYRQTLGQGPEFLTYFQNEAQLEKSRLLSDRFSAERPKGSFSTLEIQRTEQGDSAMYLCASSLTSNPYEQYFGPGTRLTVT.

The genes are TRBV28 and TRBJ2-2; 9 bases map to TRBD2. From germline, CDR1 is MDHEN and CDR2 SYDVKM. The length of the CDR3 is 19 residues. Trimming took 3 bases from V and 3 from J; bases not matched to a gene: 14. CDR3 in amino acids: CASSFRTLLAGDYTGELFF. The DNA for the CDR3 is TGTGCCAGCAGTTTTCGGACTCTGTTAGCGGGGGATTACACCGGGGAGCTGTTTTTT.

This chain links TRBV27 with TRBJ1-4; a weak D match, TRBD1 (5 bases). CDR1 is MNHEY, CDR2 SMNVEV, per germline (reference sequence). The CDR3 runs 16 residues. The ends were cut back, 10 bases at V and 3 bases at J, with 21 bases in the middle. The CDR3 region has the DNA TGTGCCACCAAGGACGGTCTGGGGGGGTCTAATGAAAAACTGTTTTTT. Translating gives CATKDGLGGSNEKLFF.

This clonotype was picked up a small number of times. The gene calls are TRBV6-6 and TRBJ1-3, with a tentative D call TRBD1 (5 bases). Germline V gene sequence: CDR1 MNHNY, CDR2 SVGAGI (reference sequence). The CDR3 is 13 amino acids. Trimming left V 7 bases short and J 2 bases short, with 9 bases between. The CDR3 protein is CASKGNAGNTIYF. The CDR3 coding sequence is TGTGCCAGCAAGGGGAATGCTGGAAACACCATATATTTT.

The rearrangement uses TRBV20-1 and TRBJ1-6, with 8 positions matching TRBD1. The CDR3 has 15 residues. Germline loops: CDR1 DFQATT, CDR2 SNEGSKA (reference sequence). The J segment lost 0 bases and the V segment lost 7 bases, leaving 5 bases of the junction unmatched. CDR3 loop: CSGQDRGSYNSPLHF. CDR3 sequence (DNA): TGCAGTGGACAAGACAGGGGCTCCTATAATTCACCCCTCCACTTT.

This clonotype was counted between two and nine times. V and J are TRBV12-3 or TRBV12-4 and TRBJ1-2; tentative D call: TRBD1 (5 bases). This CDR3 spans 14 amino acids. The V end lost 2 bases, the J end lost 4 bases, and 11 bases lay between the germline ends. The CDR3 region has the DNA TGTGCCAGCAGTTTATCGGCAGGGCCCTATGGCTACACCTTC. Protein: CASSLSAGPYGYTF.

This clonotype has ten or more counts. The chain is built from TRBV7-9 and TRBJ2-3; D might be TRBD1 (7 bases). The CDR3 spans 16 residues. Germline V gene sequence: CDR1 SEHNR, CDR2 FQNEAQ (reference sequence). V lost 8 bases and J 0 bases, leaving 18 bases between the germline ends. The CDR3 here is CASQPLQGRSTDTQYF. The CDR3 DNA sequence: TGTGCCAGCCAGCCCCTACAGGGGAGGAGCACAGATACGCAGTATTTT.

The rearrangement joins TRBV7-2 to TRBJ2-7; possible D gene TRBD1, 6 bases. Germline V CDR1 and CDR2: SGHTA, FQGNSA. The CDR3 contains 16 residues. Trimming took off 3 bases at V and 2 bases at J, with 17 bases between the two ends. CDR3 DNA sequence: TGTGCCAGCAGCTTGGCGCCGGGCCCAGGGGCCTACGAGCAGTACTTC. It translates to CASSLAPGPGAYEQYF.

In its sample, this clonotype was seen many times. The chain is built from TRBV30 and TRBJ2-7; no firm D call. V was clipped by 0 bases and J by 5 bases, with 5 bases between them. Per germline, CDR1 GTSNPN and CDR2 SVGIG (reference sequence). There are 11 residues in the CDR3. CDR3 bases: TGTGCCTGGAGTGTAAGGAACGAGCAGTACTTC. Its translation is CAWSVRNEQYF.

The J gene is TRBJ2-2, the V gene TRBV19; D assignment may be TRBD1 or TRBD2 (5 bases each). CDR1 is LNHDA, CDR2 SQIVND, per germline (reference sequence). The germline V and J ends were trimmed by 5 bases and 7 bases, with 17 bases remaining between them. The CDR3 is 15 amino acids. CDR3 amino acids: CASSLRRTGGGELFF. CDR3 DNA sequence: TGTGCCAGTAGTTTACGACGGACTGGGGGCGGGGAGCTGTTTTTT.

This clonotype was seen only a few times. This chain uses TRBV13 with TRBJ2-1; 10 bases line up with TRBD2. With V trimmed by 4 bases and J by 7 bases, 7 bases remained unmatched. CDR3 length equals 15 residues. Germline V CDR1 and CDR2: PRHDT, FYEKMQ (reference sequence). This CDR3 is CASSSSGRAPNEQFF. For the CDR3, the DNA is TGTGCCAGCAGCTCAAGCGGGAGGGCCCCAAATGAGCAGTTCTTC. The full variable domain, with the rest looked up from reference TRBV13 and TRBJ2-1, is AAGVIQSPRHLIKEKRETATLKCYPIPRHDTVYWYQQGPGQDPQFLISFYEKMQSDKGSIPDRFSAQQFSDYHSELNMSSLELGDSALYFCASSSSGRAPNEQFFGPGTRLTVL.